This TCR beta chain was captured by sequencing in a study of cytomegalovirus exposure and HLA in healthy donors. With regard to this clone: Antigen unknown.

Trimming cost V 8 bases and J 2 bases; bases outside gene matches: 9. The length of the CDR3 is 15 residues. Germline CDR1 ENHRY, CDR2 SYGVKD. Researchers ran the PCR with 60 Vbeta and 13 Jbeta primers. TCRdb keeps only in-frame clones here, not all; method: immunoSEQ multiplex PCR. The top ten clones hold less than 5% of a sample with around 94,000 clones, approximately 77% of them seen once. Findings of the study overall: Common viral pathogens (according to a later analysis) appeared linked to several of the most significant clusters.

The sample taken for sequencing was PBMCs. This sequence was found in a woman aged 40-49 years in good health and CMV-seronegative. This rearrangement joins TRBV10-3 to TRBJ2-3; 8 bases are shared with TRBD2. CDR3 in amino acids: CAISGAGGHTDTQYF. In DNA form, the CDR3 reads TGTGCCATCTCAGGGGCGGGGGGACACACAGATACGCAGTATTTT.